This T cell receptor beta chain stems from a study of circulating tumor DNA in untreated peripheral T-cell lymphoma (dated by TCRdb to about 2021). Preparation of the library involved the immunoSEQ multiplex PCR assay. TCRdb's version of the immuneACCESS table is confined to in-frame rearrangements and falls short of the full clone set. An unresolved V gene accounts for under half of the shortfall where checked; the remainder is of unknown origin. Here the sample has about 10,000 clones; nearly 85% occur a single time. The ten largest clones add up to more than 2% of the sample. In the germline V gene (reference sequence), CDR1 corresponds to LNHNV and CDR2 to YYDKDF. From its cysteine to its phenylalanine, the CDR3 spans 16 amino acids. Only the CDR3 portion is preserved as DNA: 48 bases, with reading frame beginning at the first base. Trimming takes 0 bases from V and 4 bases from J, and the germline ends sit 15 bases apart.

Concerning this clone itself: Its antigen is currently not known. The record has no base qualities; no much larger clone is one base away.

To identify tumor-specific TCR clonotypes, tumor tissue taken at baseline, before any treatment, was sequenced. The study used next-generation sequencing of T-cell receptor sequences to monitor peripheral T-cell lymphoma patients receiving frontline treatment on a trial. The research as a whole found: Tumor-specific clonotypes turned up in around 76% of patients, identified from about 84% of baseline tissues and from around 70% of baseline serum samples.

This clonotype was obtained from a human donor with peripheral T-cell lymphoma. The sequenced sample consisted of tumor tissue. The chain was built from TRBV15 and TRBJ1-2, with the D gene uncertain. Read as DNA, the sequence is TGTGCCACCAGCAGAGATGATAGTTTGGTTGCCTATGGCTACACCTTC. Protein translation: CATSRDDSLVAYGYTF.